The source of this T cell receptor beta chain is a study of blood T cells in healthy people across ages. Researchers collected 9 to 10 milliliters of peripheral blood from every single donor. Total RNA, at least 5 micrograms per sample, was extracted from PBMCs. In the case of this clonotype: The antigen remains unidentified.

The second PCR ran roughly 6 to 11 cycles with a sample-barcoded 5' primer and J-beta primers. From the 5' RACE reads, TCRdb called clonotypes with MiXCR, one entry per CDR3 protein. This table has over 500,000 distinct CDR3 sequences, approximately 26% appearing once. General study findings and limits: As naive T cell percentage varied, TCR beta diversity correlated strongly with it.

These records were also assigned to another study, of T cells of mothers and their children.

The TCR comes from a boy aged 2 to 10 in good health. Material for sequencing was blood.

The CDR3 coding sequence is TGCAGCGTTGAAGATGTCCCAGGGAGCACTGAAGCTTTCTTT. As protein: CSVEDVPGSTEAFF. The chain carries TRBV29-1 and TRBJ1-1; maybe TRBD1 (5 bases). Germline V CDR1 and CDR2: SQVTM, ANQGSEA. The length of the CDR3 is 14 residues. Trimming left V 0 bases short and J 4 bases short, with 12 bases between.